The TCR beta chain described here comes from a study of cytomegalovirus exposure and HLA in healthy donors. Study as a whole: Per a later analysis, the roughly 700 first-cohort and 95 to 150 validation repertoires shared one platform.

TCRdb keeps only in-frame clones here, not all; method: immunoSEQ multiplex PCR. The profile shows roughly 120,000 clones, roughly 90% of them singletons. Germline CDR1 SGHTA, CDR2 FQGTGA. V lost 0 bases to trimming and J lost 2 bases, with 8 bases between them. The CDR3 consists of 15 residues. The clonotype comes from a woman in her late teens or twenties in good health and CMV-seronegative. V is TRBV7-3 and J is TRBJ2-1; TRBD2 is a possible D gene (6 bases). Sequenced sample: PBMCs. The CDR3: CASSLTSGTYNEQFF. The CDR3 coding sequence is TGTGCCAGCAGCTTAACTAGCGGCACCTACAATGAGCAGTTCTTC.